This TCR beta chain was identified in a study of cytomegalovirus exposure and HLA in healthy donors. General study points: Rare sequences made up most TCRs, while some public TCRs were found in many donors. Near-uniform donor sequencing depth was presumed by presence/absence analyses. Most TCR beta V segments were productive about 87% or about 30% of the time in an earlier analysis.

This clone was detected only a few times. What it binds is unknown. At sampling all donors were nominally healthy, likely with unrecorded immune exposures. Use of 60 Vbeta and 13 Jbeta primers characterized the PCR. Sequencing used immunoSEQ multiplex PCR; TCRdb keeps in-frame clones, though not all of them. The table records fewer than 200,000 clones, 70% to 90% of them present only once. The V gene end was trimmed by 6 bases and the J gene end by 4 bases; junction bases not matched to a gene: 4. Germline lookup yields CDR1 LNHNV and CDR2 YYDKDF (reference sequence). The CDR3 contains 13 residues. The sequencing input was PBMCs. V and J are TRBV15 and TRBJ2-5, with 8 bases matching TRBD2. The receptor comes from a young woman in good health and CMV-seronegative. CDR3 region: CATRVAGLETQYF. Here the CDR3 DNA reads TGTGCCACCAGGGTAGCGGGATTAGAGACCCAGTACTTC.